This entry is about one T cell receptor (beta chain). The antigen is unknown. Method: immunoSEQ multiplex PCR; TCRdb's copy keeps in-frame clones and lacks some. Of about 170,000 clones in the sample, roughly 87% were seen once. Germline CDR1 reads MNHEY; CDR2 reads SVGAGI. The V end was cut by 6 bases, the J end by 5 bases, with 13 bases between. The CDR3 loop spans 13 amino acids. The data derive from a study of T cell responses to AZD1222 COVID-19 vaccine. The study's findings and limits: Among the donors, most were white British and more were female, and clonal diversity was possibly underestimated. Sampled repertoires all dated from after the peak T cell response. Two AZD1222 doses significantly raised spike-specific TCR breadth and depth over controls. Nearly half of spike-specific TCRs reportedly go after variant regions that carry no mutations.

Sequenced here: peripheral blood, sampled 28 days after the second AZD1222 dose. The sequence derives from an adult who received the AZD1222 COVID-19 vaccine. This rearrangement joins TRBV6-5 to TRBJ1-1; D uncertain. The DNA for the CDR3 is TGTGCCAGCAGCCTACACTTGAGGACTGAAGCTTTCTTT. It yields the protein CASSLHLRTEAFF.